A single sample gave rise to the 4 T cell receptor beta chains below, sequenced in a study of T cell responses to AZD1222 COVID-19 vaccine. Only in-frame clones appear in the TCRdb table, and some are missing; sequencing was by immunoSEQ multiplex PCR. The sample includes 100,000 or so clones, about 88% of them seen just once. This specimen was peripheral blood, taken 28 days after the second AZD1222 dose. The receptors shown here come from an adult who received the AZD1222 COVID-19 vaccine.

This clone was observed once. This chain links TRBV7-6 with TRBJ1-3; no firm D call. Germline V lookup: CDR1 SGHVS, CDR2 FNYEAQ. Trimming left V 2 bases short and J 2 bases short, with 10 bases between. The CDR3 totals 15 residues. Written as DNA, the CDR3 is TGTGCCAGCAGCTTAAACTCGAGGGCTGGAAACACCATATATTTT. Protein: CASSLNSRAGNTIYF.

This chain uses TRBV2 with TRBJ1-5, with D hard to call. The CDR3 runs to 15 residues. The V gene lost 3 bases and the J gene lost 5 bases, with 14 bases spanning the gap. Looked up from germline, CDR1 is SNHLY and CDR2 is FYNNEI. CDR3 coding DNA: TGTGCCAGCAGTGAGAATTTCCCGAGGGATCAGCCCCAGCATTTT. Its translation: CASSENFPRDQPQHF.

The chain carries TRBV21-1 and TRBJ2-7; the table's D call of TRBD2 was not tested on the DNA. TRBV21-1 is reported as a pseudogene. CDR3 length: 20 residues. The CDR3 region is CASSKEVEGVERESSYEQYF. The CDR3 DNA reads TGTGCCAGCAGCAAAGAGGTGGAGGGGGTTGAGCGGGAGAGCTCCTACGAGCAGTACTTC.

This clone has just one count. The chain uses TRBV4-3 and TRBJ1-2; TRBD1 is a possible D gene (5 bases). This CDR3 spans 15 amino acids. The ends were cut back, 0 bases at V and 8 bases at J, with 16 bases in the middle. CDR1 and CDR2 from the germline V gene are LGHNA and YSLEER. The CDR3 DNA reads TGCGCCAGCAGCCAAGATAGGGGAGGGTTGAAAGGCTACACCTTC. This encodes CASSQDRGGLKGYTF.